The rows below give T cell receptor beta chains drawn from one sample of a study of CD8 T cells in ankylosing spondylitis. MiXCR was run by TCRdb on the 5' RACE reads, yielding one entry per CDR3 protein. The sample holds about 540,000 distinct CDR3 sequences, about an eighth seen once. The specimen sequenced was blood, either unsorted or a sorted T cell fraction (not recorded which). The receptors come from a male donor with ankylosing spondylitis. The CDR3 runs from the conserved cysteine through the conserved F or W. The order of the fields is D gene, J gene, clone size, V gene, CDR3 protein, CDR3 DNA. D genes are given only for firm matches. The size of a clone is reported for some rows only, either as once, few or many, or as a class for expanded clones.

d_gene: TRBD2
j_gene: TRBJ2-3
abundance: -
v_gene: TRBV5-1
CDR3aa: CASSLAPSGRAWNTQYF
CDR3nt: TGCGCCAGCAGCTTGGCTCCTAGCGGGAGGGCTTGGAATACGCAGTATTTT

d_gene: -
j_gene: TRBJ1-4
abundance: few
v_gene: TRBV20-1
CDR3aa: CSAQGANEKLFF
CDR3nt: TGCAGTGCCCAAGGGGCTAATGAAAAACTGTTTTTT

d_gene: -
j_gene: TRBJ1-5
abundance: many
v_gene: TRBV24-1
CDR3aa: CATSAGDQPQHF
CDR3nt: TGTGCCACCAGTGCGGGCGATCAGCCCCAGCATTTT

d_gene: -
j_gene: TRBJ2-1
abundance: many
v_gene: TRBV3-1
CDR3aa: CASSQEGDSYNEQFF
CDR3nt: TGTGCCAGCAGCCAAGAGGGGGACTCCTACAATGAGCAGTTCTTC

d_gene: -
j_gene: TRBJ2-7
abundance: -
v_gene: TRBV18
CDR3aa: CASSGTQTYEQYF
CDR3nt: TGTGCCAGCTCCGGGACACAAACCTACGAGCAGTACTTC

d_gene: TRBD2
j_gene: TRBJ2-7
abundance: -
v_gene: TRBV30
CDR3aa: CAWSVRGGLAGSEQYF
CDR3nt: TGTGCCTGGAGTGTAAGAGGGGGACTAGCGGGAAGCGAGCAGTACTTC

d_gene: -
j_gene: TRBJ2-7
abundance: few
v_gene: TRBV14
CDR3aa: CASSQVSGYEQYF
CDR3nt: TGTGCCAGCAGCCAGGTTTCCGGCTACGAGCAGTACTTC

d_gene: -
j_gene: TRBJ2-3
abundance: few
v_gene: TRBV20-1
CDR3aa: CSSESRAGRTDTQYF
CDR3nt: TGCAGTTCCGAAAGTCGGGCAGGGAGGACAGATACGCAGTATTTT

d_gene: TRBD2
j_gene: TRBJ2-5
abundance: -
v_gene: TRBV2
CDR3aa: CASSGGGLAEETQYF
CDR3nt: TGTGCCAGCAGTGGAGGGGGACTAGCGGAAGAGACCCAGTACTTC

d_gene: TRBD2
j_gene: TRBJ2-3
abundance: -
v_gene: TRBV20-1
CDR3aa: CSARDPSGKVFGTDTQYF
CDR3nt: TGCAGTGCTAGAGATCCTAGCGGGAAGGTTTTCGGCACAGATACGCAGTATTTT

d_gene: -
j_gene: TRBJ1-3
abundance: -
v_gene: TRBV7-8
CDR3aa: CASSSTGLLDTIYF
CDR3nt: TGTGCCAGCAGCTCTACGGGACTTTTGGACACCATATATTTT

d_gene: -
j_gene: TRBJ2-7
abundance: few
v_gene: TRBV5-1
CDR3aa: CASSLLDSPSKGEQYF
CDR3nt: TGCGCCAGCAGCTTATTGGACAGCCCCTCTAAGGGCGAGCAGTACTTC

d_gene: TRBD2
j_gene: TRBJ2-3
abundance: -
v_gene: TRBV11-3
CDR3aa: CASRGLADTDTQYF
CDR3nt: TGTGCCAGCAGAGGACTAGCTGACACAGATACGCAGTATTTT

d_gene: TRBD2
j_gene: TRBJ2-1
abundance: -
v_gene: TRBV20-1
CDR3aa: CSARLAVRDEQFF
CDR3nt: TGCAGTGCTCGACTAGCGGTCAGGGATGAGCAGTTCTTC

d_gene: -
j_gene: TRBJ2-1
abundance: many
v_gene: TRBV12-3/TRBV12-4
CDR3aa: CASSFGSEQFF
CDR3nt: TGTGCCAGCAGTTTCGGAAGTGAGCAGTTCTTC

d_gene: -
j_gene: TRBJ1-4
abundance: -
v_gene: TRBV20-1
CDR3aa: CSAPGEPGEKLFF
CDR3nt: TGCAGTGCCCCCGGGGAGCCCGGAGAAAAACTGTTTTTT